The subject of this entry is one TCR beta chain. The antigen is unknown. This CDR3 is 12 amino acids long. Germline V gives CDR1 LNHNV, CDR2 YYDKDF (reference sequence). Trimming removed 3 bases from V and 8 bases from J, with 8 bases in between. This sample was included in a study of OX40 agonist ivuxolimab in advanced cancers. Study-wide context: Age averaged 60 years (range roughly 23 to 79), and 80% to 90% were male.

Study findings and constraints: Expanded clones were, on average, more numerous among CD8+ T cells than CD4+.

Assay used: immunoSEQ multiplex PCR; TCRdb lists only in-frame clones, some missing. Among nearly 55,000 clones listed, around 89% were seen once. The gene calls are TRBV15 and TRBJ1-3; D is uncertain. The sample in question was CD4+ or CD8+ T cells sorted from blood, obtained in a trial of the OX40 agonist ivuxolimab. The receptor was isolated from an adult with an advanced solid tumor such as melanoma, head and neck, liver or kidney cancer. The CDR3 spells CATSRDRDTIYF. Written as DNA, the CDR3 is TGTGCCACCAGCAGGGATAGGGACACCATATATTTT.